This T cell receptor (beta chain) was profiled in a study of T cell responses to AZD1222 COVID-19 vaccine. Study-level points and caveats: Donors were largely white British and mainly female; clonal diversity was possibly underestimated. Along spike, vaccine-associated CD4 TCRs were found throughout, with dominance at 160-218 and 743-854.

This clone occurred once. Its antigen is still unknown. The repertoire was sequenced with immunoSEQ multiplex PCR; TCRdb's copy has only in-frame clones and lacks some. In the table there are around 99,000 clones, more than 85% of which are singletons. Analyses pooled second doses at about 4 or about 12 weeks. This CDR3 has 16 amino acids. The V gene is TRBV21-1, the J gene TRBJ2-2; TRBD2 was called by the table and not checked on the DNA. TRBV21-1 is a pseudogene. The receptor's source is an adult who received the AZD1222 COVID-19 vaccine. The sample was peripheral blood, taken 28 days after the second AZD1222 dose. CDR3 sequence: CASSKVKRELVGELFF. The CDR3 region has the DNA TGTGCCAGCAGCAAAGTGAAGCGGGAGCTAGTCGGGGAGCTGTTTTTT.